These 3 T cell receptor beta chains were all obtained from the same sample, sequenced in a study of CD8+CD57+ T cells in acquired aplastic anemia listed by TCRdb under 2018. The patients picked for sequencing were ones in whom flow cytometry had shown an expansion of CD8+CD57+ cells. These reads were obtained on an Illumina HiSeq 2000. Profiling of TCR beta VDJ combinations and CDR3 sequences used genomic DNA as the template. Using fastp trimming at Q25 and MiXCR clonotype assembly, TCRdb reanalyzed the public sequencing data and kept in-frame beta chains. Each entry merges the rows of one CDR3 protein and shows their most common DNA and genes. The sample profile shows about 180,000 distinct CDR3 sequences; roughly 65% of them were found once. The leading ten clones occupy roughly 43% of the sample. What was sequenced was sorted CD4+, CD8+, or CD8+CD57+ T cells (not recorded which) from PBMCs. Receptors were obtained from a human donor with aplastic anemia.

The genes are TRBV7-8 and TRBJ1-5; D not certain. The CDR3 is 14 amino acids. Trimming stripped 1 base from V and 0 bases from J, with 4 bases between. CDR1 is SGHVS, CDR2 FQNEAQ, per germline. CDR3 bases: TGTGCCAGCAGCTTAGGGAATAGCAATCAGCCCCAGCATTTT. Its translation is CASSLGNSNQPQHF.

This chain links TRBV7-9 with TRBJ2-7; the D gene is possibly TRBD1 (6 bases). CDR1 is SEHNR, CDR2 FQNEAQ, per germline (reference sequence). CDR3 length equals 13 residues. Deletions cut 1 base from V and 6 bases from J, with 10 bases between. The CDR3 sequence is CASSLGQAIEQYF. The CDR3 DNA reads TGTGCCAGCAGCTTAGGACAGGCGATCGAGCAGTACTTC. The variable domain in full, with the rest retrieved from reference TRBV7-9 and TRBJ2-7, is DTGVSQNPRHKITKRGQNVTFRCDPISEHNRLYWYRQTLGQGPEFLTYFQNEAQLEKSRLLSDRFSAERPKGSFSTLEIQRTEQGDSAMYLCASSLGQAIEQYFGPGTRLTVT.

With regard to this clonotype: The junction does not match germline at one end; this may be a read error. The chain couples TRBV7-9 to TRBJ2-7; D might be TRBD1 or TRBD2, each matching 5 bases. Per germline, CDR1 SEHNR and CDR2 FQNEAQ (reference sequence). The CDR3 consists of 16 residues. The CDR3 bases are TGTGCCAGCAGCTTAGTGGCCGGGACGGGGTCTTACGAGGAGTACTTC. Translation: CASSLVAGTGSYEEYF.